Listed below are T cell receptor beta chains from one sample, sequenced in a study of cytomegalovirus exposure and HLA in healthy donors. Assay: immunoSEQ multiplex PCR; the TCRdb copy retains only in-frame clones and omits some. The sample lists roughly 180,000 clones; roughly 74% were seen once. The specimen sequenced was PBMCs. These receptors all come from a woman aged 40 to 50 in good health and CMV-seropositive. The CDR3 runs from the conserved cysteine through the conserved F or W. Each record gives: J gene, clone size, V gene, CDR3 protein. Clone size is given for some rows only: seen once, a few or many times, or a class if the clone is expanded.

J gene: TRBJ1-1
clone size: .
V gene: TRBV6-1
CDR3 protein: CASSERTSEAFF

J gene: TRBJ2-2
clone size: .
V gene: TRBV25-1
CDR3 protein: CASSGQGTATGELFF

J gene: TRBJ2-7
clone size: few
V gene: TRBV9
CDR3 protein: CASSEAGQGAGEQYF

J gene: .
clone size: .
V gene: TRBV5-4
CDR3 protein: CASSPGGLAGAYEQYF

J gene: TRBJ2-1
clone size: .
V gene: TRBV19
CDR3 protein: CASRNRGTAYNEQFF

J gene: TRBJ1-5
clone size: .
V gene: TRBV5-8
CDR3 protein: CASSLALGAGNQPQHF

J gene: TRBJ1-5
clone size: .
V gene: TRBV9
CDR3 protein: CASSRTGNDQPQHF

J gene: TRBJ2-4
clone size: .
V gene: TRBV6-5
CDR3 protein: CASIGGIAKNIQYF

J gene: TRBJ1-1
clone size: .
V gene: TRBV18
CDR3 protein: CASSPPQTGEGTEAFF

J gene: TRBJ2-1
clone size: .
V gene: TRBV5-8
CDR3 protein: CASSRGWNPSVGGNEQFF

J gene: TRBJ1-1
clone size: .
V gene: TRBV9
CDR3 protein: CASSAQGNTEAFF

J gene: TRBJ1-1
clone size: few
V gene: TRBV4-2
CDR3 protein: CASSQGRGNTEAFF

J gene: TRBJ2-7
clone size: .
V gene: TRBV5-4
CDR3 protein: CASSSKQGANEQYF